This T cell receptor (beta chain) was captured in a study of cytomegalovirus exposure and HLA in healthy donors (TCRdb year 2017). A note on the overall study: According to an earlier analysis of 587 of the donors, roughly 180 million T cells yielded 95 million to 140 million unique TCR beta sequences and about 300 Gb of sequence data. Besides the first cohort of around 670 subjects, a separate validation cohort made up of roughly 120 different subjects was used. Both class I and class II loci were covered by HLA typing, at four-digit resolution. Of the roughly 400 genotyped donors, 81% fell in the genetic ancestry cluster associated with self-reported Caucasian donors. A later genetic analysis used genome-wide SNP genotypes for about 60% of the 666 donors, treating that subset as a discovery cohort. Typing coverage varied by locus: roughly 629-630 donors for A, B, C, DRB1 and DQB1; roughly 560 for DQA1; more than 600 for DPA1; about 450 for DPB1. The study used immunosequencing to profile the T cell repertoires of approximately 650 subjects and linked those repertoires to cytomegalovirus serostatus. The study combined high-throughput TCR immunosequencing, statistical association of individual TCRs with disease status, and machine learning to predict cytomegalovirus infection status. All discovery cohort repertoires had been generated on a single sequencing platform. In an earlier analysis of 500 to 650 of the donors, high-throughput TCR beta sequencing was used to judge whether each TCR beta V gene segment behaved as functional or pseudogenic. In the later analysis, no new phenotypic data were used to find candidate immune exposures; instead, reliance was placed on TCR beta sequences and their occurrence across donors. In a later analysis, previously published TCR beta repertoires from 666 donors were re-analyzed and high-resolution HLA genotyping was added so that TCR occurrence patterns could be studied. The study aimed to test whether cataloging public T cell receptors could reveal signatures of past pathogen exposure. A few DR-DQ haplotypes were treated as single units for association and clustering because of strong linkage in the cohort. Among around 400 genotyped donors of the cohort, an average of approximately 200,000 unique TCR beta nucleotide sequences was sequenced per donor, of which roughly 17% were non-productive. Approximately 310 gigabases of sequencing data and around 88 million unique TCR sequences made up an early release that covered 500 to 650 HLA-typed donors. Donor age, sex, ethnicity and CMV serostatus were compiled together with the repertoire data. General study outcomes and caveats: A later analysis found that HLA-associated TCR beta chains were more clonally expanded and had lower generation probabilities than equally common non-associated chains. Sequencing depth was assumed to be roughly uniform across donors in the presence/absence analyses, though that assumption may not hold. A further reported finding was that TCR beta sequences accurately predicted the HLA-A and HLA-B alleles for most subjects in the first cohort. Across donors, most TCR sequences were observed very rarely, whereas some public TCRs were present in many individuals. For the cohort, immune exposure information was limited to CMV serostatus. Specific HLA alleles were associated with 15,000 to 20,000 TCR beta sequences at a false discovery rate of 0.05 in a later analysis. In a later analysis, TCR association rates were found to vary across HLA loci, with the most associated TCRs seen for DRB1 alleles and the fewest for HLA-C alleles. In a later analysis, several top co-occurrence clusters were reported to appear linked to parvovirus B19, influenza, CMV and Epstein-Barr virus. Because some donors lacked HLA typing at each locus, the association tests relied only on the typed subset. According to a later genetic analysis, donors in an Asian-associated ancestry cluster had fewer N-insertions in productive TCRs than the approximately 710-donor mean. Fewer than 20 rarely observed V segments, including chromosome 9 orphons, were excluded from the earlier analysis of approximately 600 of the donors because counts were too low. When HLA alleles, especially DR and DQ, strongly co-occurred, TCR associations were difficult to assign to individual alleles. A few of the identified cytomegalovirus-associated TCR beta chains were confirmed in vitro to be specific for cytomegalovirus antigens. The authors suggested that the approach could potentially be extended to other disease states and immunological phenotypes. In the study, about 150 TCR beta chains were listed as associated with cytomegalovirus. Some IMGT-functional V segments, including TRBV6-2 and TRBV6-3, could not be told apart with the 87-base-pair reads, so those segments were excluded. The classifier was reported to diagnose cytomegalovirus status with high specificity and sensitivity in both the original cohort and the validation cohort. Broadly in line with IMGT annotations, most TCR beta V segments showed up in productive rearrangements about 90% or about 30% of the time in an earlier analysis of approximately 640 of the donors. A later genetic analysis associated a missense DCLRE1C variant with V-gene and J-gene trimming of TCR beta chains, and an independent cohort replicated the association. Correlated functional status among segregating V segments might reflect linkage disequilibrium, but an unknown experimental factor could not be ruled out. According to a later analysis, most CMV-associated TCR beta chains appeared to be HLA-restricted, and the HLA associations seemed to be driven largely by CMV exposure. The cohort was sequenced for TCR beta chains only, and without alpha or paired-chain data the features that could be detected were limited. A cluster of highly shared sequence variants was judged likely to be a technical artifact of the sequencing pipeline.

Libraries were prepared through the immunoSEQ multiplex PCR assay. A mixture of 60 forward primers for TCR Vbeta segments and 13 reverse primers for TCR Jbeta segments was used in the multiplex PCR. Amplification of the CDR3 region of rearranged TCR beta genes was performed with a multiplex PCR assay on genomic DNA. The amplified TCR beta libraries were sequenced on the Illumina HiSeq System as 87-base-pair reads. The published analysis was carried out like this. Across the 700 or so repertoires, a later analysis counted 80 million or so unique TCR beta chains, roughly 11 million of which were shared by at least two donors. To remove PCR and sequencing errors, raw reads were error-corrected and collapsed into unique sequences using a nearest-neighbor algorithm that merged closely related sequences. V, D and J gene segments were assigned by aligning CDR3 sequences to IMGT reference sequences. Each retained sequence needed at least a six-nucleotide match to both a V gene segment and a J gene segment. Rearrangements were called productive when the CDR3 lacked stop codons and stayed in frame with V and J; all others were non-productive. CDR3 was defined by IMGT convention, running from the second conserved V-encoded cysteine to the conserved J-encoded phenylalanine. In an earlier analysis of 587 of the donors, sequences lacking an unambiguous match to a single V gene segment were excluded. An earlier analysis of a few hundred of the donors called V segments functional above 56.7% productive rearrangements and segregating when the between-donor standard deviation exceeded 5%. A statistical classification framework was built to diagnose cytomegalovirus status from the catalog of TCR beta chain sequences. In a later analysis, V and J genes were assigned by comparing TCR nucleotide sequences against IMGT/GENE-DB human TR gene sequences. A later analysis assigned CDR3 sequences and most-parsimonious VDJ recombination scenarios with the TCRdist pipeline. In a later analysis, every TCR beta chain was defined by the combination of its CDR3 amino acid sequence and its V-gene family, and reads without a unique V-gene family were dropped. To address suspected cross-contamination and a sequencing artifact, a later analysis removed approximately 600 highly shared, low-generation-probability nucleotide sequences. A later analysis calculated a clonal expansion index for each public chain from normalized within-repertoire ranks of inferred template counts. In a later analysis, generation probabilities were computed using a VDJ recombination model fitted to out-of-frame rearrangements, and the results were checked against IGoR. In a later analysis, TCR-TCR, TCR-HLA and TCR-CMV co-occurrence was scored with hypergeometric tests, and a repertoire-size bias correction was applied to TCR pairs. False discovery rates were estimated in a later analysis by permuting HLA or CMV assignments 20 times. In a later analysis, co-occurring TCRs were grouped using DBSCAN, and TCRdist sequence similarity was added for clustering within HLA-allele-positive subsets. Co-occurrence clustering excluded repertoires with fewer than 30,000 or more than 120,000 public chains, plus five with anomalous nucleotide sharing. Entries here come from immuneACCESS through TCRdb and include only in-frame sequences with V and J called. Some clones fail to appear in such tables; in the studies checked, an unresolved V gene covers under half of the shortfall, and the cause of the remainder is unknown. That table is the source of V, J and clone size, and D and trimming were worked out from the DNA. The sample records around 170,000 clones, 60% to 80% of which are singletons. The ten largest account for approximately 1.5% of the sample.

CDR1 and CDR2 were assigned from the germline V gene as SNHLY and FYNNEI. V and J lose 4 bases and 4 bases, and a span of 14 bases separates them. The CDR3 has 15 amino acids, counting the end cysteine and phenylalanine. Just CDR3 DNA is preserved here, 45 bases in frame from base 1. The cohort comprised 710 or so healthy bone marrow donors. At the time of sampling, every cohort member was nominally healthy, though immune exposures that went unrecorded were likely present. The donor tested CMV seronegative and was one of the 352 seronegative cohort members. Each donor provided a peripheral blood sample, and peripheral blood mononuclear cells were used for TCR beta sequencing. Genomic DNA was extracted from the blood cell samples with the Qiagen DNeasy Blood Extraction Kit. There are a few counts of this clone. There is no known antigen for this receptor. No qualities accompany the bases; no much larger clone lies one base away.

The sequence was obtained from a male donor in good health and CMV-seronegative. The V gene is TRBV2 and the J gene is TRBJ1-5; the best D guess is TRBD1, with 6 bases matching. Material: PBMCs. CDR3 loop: CASSVGPGTNQPQHF. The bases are TGTGCCAGCAGTGTTGGCCCAGGGACAAATCAGCCCCAGCATTTT.